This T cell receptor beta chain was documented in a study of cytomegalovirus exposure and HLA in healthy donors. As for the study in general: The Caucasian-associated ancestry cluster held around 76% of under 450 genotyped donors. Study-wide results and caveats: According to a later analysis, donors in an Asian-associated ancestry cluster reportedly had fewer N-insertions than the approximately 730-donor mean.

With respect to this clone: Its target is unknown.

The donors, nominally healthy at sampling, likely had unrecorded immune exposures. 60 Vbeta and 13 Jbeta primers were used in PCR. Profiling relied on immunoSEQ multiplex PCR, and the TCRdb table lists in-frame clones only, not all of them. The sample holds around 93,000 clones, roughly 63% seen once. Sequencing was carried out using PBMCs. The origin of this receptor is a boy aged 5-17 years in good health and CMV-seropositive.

The CDR3 DNA reads as TGCGCCACGGGACAGTCCCCCAAAGAGACCCAGTACTTC. It specifies CATGQSPKETQYF. The gene calls are TRBV10-2 and TRBJ2-5; TRBD1 matches 7 bases. The trim removed 10 bases at V and 3 bases at J, leaving 8 bases unmatched. Germline CDR1 and CDR2: WSHSY and SAAADI. The length of the CDR3 is 13 residues.